These 24 T cell receptor beta chains came from one sample sequenced in a study of blood T cells in healthy people across ages. The use of a sample-barcoded 5' primer and a J-beta primer mix characterized a second PCR of roughly 6 to 11 cycles. MiXCR, applied by TCRdb to the 5' RACE reads, yields one record per CDR3 protein. The sample carries fewer than 900,000 distinct CDR3 sequences, roughly 45% recorded once. The sequenced sample was blood. Every receptor here comes from a woman aged 55-69 years in good health.

This clonotype was seen a single time. This chain links TRBV20-1 with TRBJ2-3; 7 bases line up with TRBD2. This CDR3 comprises 18 residues. J was trimmed by 2 bases and V by 0 bases; bases with no gene match: 14. Germline V gene sequence: CDR1 DFQATT, CDR2 SNEGSKA (reference sequence). CDR3 nucleotides: TGCAGTGCTAGAGATCGGGGCGGGGCGGGAGCTATCACAGATACGCAGTATTTT. The encoded protein is CSARDRGGAGAITDTQYF.

J is TRBJ2-7 and V is TRBV2, with TRBD1 matching over 7 bases. The junction had 8 bases not matched to a gene; V was cut back by 11 bases and J by 1 base. Germline CDR1 and CDR2: SNHLY and FYNNEI. This CDR3 region has 13 residues. CDR3 residues: CAVPGQLSYEQYF. In DNA form, the CDR3 reads TGTGCCGTCCCGGGACAGCTTTCCTACGAGCAGTACTTC.

This clonotype has just a few counts. The V and J genes are TRBV4-3 and TRBJ2-7, with D possibly TRBD2 on 5 matching bases. Trimming took off 1 base at V and 6 bases at J, with 13 bases between the two ends. The germline gives CDR1 LGHNA, CDR2 YSLEER. The CDR3 has 14 residues. The CDR3: CASSQVEGRGEQYF. The CDR3 DNA reads TGCGCCAGCAGCCAAGTTGAAGGACGGGGCGAGCAGTACTTC.

The rearrangement joins TRBV29-1 to TRBJ2-7; either TRBD1 or TRBD2 may supply D (6 bases each). Trimming took off 4 bases at V and 6 bases at J, with 16 bases between the two ends. The CDR3 extends over 13 amino acids. The germline V gene encodes CDR1 SQVTM and CDR2 ANQGSEA. CDR3 sequence: CSVGRSGAGEQYF. CDR3 bases: TGCAGCGTTGGGCGGTCGGGGGCCGGCGAGCAGTACTTC.

The gene calls are TRBV14 and TRBJ2-1; D remains ambiguous. Germline V CDR1 and CDR2: SGHDN, FVKESK. Trimming removed 1 base at V and 13 bases at J, with 8 bases between. The CDR3 extends over 11 amino acids. The CDR3 is CASSQAETQFF. For the CDR3, the DNA is TGTGCCAGCAGCCAAGCGGAGACCCAGTTCTTC.

This clonotype was counted between two and nine times. The chain links TRBV9 to TRBJ2-1, with D unclear. Germline CDR1 is SGDLS and CDR2 is YYNGEE. The CDR3 contains 13 residues. The V end lost 0 bases, the J end lost 6 bases, and 7 bases lay between the germline ends. CDR3 sequence reads: CASSVAATNEQFF. The CDR3 region has the DNA TGTGCCAGCAGCGTAGCAGCAACCAATGAGCAGTTCTTC.

A few counts support this clonotype. This chain uses TRBV7-3 with TRBJ2-5; TRBD2 matches 10 bases. The germline V gene encodes CDR1 SGHTA and CDR2 FQGTGA. J lost 4 bases, V lost 5 bases, and 4 bases had no gene match. CDR3 length equals 14 residues. The chain's CDR3 is CASSRSGGVETQYF. The CDR3 DNA sequence: TGTGCCAGCAGCCGCAGCGGGGGGGTAGAGACCCAGTACTTC.

This clonotype occurred many times. The chain recombines TRBV10-3 with TRBJ2-3; D is ambiguous. The CDR3 has 13 residues. Germline values: CDR1 ENHRY, CDR2 SYGVKD. Trimming took 2 bases from V and 3 from J, leaving 6 bases between them. CDR3 in amino acids: CAISEPRTDTQYF. The CDR3 coding sequence is TGTGCCATCAGTGAGCCCCGGACAGATACGCAGTATTTT.

The table lists this clonotype with a few counts. The chain links TRBV5-5 to TRBJ2-4; D unclear. The CDR3 contains 12 residues. Germline V CDR1 and CDR2: SGHKS, YYEKEE (reference sequence). V dropped 0 bases and J dropped 14 bases, with 12 bases sitting between them. CDR3 bases: TGTGCCAGCAGCTTGGGAGGCCGCCGAGAGTACTTC. This codes for CASSLGGRREYF.

The chain couples TRBV4-2 to TRBJ2-1; 12 nucleotides align to TRBD2. The better agreement between TRBJ2-7 and the DNA end casts doubt on the J call. CDR1 is LGHNA, CDR2 YNFKEQ, per germline. This CDR3 contains 16 residues. The CDR3 bases are TGTGCCAGCAGCGAGGTGACTAGCGGGGGCTACAATGAGCAGTACTTC. As protein: CASSEVTSGGYNEQYF.

The chain links TRBV30 to TRBJ2-1; 7 bases are shared with TRBD2. The germline CDR1 and CDR2 sequences are GTSNPN and SVGIG (reference sequence). This CDR3 spans 14 amino acids. The V gene end was trimmed by 5 bases and the J gene end by 1 base; junction bases not matched to a gene: 5. Here the CDR3 reads CAWGGGGSYNEQFF. CDR3 coding DNA: TGTGCCTGGGGAGGCGGGGGTTCCTACAATGAGCAGTTCTTC.

This clonotype appeared a few times. This rearrangement joins TRBV13 to TRBJ2-3; 7 positions agree with TRBD2. The V segment lost 5 bases and the J segment 6 bases; nucleotides outside the gene matches: 5. There are 13 residues in the CDR3. Per germline, CDR1 PRHDT and CDR2 FYEKMQ (reference sequence). Written as DNA, the CDR3 is TGTGCCAGCAGCGTAGCGGGTCTTGATACGCAGTATTTT. It is translated as CASSVAGLDTQYF.

The chain is built from TRBV9 and TRBJ2-3; the D call may be TRBD1 or TRBD2 (5 bases each). V lost 2 bases and J 3 bases, leaving 13 bases between the germline ends. Germline V CDR1 and CDR2: SGDLS, YYNGEE. The CDR3 consists of 15 residues. In DNA form, the CDR3 reads TGTGCCAGCAGCGTGCCCGGGACCCAGACAGATACGCAGTATTTT. It encodes CASSVPGTQTDTQYF.

The chain uses TRBV20-1 and TRBJ2-5, with TRBD2 identical over 10 bases. With the DNA end fitting TRBJ2-7 better, the J assignment may be wrong. The germline CDR1 and CDR2 sequences are DFQATT and SNEGSKA (reference sequence). This CDR3 comprises 18 residues. CDR3 nucleotides: TGCAGTGCTCTCGCGTCTAGCGGGAGTATCCCCCTCCCTATCGAGCAGTACTTC. It is translated as CSALASSGSIPLPIEQYF.

The chain uses TRBV27 and TRBJ1-6, with D uncertain. This CDR3 has 15 residues. The V and J ends lost 2 bases and 5 bases respectively, with 10 bases between them. CDR1 and CDR2 from the germline V gene are MNHEY and SMNVEV (reference sequence). The CDR3: CASSLVGNNNSPLHF. CDR3 DNA: TGTGCCAGCAGTTTAGTGGGGAATAATAATTCACCCCTCCACTTT.

V usage is TRBV7-6 and J usage is TRBJ1-1; D is unresolved. Trimming pared 11 bases from V and 1 base from J, leaving 14 bases between. The CDR3 loop spans 13 amino acids. CDR1 is SGHVS and CDR2 is FNYEAQ in the germline V gene. The CDR3 here is CASTGEANTEAFF. DNA for the CDR3: TGTGCCTCGACCGGGGAGGCGAACACTGAAGCTTTCTTT.

Concerning this clonotype: Germline is not matched at one junction end, which may reflect a read error. This chain uses TRBV7-2 with TRBJ2-1, with D possibly TRBD2 on 5 matching bases. Germline loops: CDR1 SGHTA, CDR2 FQGNSA. This CDR3 comprises 15 residues. The CDR3 here is CASILALAAYNERFF. DNA for the CDR3: TGTGCCAGCATCTTAGCCCTAGCTGCCTACAATGAGCGGTTCTTC.

This rearrangement joins TRBV28 to TRBJ2-5; 13 nucleotides agree with TRBD2. CDR1 is MDHEN and CDR2 is SYDVKM in the germline V gene. The CDR3 is made up of 16 amino acids. V lost 6 bases and J lost 11; bases outside the gene matches: 15. The CDR3 region has the DNA TGTGCCAGCAGGGGGGGAGGACTAGCGGGAGCAAATGAGCAGTACTTC. Amino acid sequence: CASRGGGLAGANEQYF.

The chain has TRBV2 and TRBJ1-2, with TRBD1 matching over 7 bases. Germline V CDR1 and CDR2: SNHLY, FYNNEI. This CDR3 contains 15 residues. Losses at the gene ends were 5 bases for V and 2 bases for J; bases not matched to a gene: 8. The CDR3 DNA reads as TGTGCCAGCAGTCGACAGGGCAGCAGGAACTATGGCTACACCTTC. This sequence encodes CASSRQGSRNYGYTF.

The chain employs TRBV19 and TRBJ2-1; no clear D. V lost 0 bases and J 7 bases, leaving 16 bases between the germline ends. Germline CDR1 is LNHDA and CDR2 is SQIVND (reference sequence). This CDR3 comprises 16 residues. The DNA of the CDR3 is TGTGCCAGTAGTATAGATCGGCCCGCTAGTAAGAATGAGCAGTTCTTC. Translating it yields CASSIDRPASKNEQFF.

The sample holds many counts of this clonotype. V is TRBV29-1 and J is TRBJ2-1; perhaps D is TRBD1 or TRBD2 (5 bases each). Trimming took 4 bases from V and 3 from J, leaving 10 bases between them. The CDR3 sequence is 13 residues long. CDR1 SQVTM and CDR2 ANQGSEA come from the germline V gene. The CDR3 reads CSVGGEIYNEQFF. CDR3 bases: TGCAGCGTTGGAGGGGAGATCTACAATGAGCAGTTCTTC.

The V and J genes are TRBV28 and TRBJ1-2; 9 bases align to TRBD1. V gave up 7 bases and J gave up 2 bases; unmatched junction bases: 8. This CDR3 region has 15 residues. Germline-derived CDR1 and CDR2 are MDHEN and SYDVKM. The CDR3 loop reads CASTSGGTGNYGYTF. The CDR3 DNA is TGTGCCAGCACCTCGGGGGGGACAGGGAACTATGGCTACACCTTC.

V is TRBV29-1 and J is TRBJ1-1; 7 nucleotides agree with TRBD1. With 6 bases clipped from V and 3 bases from J, the junction kept 1 base outside the gene matches. CDR1 is SQVTM and CDR2 is ANQGSEA in the germline V gene. The CDR3 runs 11 residues. The CDR3 here is CSVTGDTEAFF. The CDR3 DNA is TGCAGCGTCACAGGGGACACTGAAGCTTTCTTT.

This CDR3 reads CASSIRTSGSGEQYF. CDR3 bases: TGTGCCAGCAGCATCCGGACTAGCGGGAGTGGCGAGCAGTACTTC. The gene calls are TRBV7-9 and TRBJ2-5, with TRBD2 matching over 13 bases. With the DNA end fitting TRBJ2-7 better, the J assignment may be wrong. Germline V lookup: CDR1 SEHNR, CDR2 FQNEAQ (reference sequence). This CDR3 has 15 amino acids.